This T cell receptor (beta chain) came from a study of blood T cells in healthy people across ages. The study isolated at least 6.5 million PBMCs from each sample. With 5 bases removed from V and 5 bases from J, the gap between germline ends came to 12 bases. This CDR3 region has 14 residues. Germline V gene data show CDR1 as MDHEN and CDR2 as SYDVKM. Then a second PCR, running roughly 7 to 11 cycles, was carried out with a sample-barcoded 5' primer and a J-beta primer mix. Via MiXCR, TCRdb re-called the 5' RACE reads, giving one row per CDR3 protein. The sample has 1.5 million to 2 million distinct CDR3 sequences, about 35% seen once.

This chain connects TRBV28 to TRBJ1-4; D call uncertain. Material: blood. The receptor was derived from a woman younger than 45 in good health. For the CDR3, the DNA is TGTGCCAGCAGTAGACCCTTAGGGAATGAAAAACTGTTTTTT. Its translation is CASSRPLGNEKLFF.